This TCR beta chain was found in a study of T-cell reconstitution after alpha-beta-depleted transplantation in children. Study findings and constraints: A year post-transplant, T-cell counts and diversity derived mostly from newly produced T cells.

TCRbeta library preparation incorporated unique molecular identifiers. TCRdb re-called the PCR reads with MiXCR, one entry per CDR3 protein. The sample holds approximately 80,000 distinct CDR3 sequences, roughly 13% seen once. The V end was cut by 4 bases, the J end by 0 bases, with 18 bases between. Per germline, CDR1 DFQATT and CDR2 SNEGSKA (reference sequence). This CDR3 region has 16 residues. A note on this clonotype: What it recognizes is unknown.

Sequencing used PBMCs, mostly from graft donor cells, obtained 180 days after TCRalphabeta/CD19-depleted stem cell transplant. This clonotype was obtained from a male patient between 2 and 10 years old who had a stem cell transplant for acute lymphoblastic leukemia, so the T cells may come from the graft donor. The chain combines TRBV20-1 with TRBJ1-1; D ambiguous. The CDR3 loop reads CSAKVRVSKLNTEAFF. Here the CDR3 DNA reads TGCAGTGCTAAGGTCCGGGTCTCAAAGTTGAACACTGAAGCTTTCTTT.